The 22 T cell receptor beta chains presented below share a single source sample, sequenced in a study of shared clonotypes between healthy human individuals. Sequencing was performed with immunoSEQ multiplex PCR; in TCRdb, only in-frame clones are kept and a portion is missing. The sample has some 1,100,000 clones, 75% to 80% seen once. Sequences were obtained from memory CD4+ T cells from PBMCs. The subset: CD45RA-negative fraction. The source is a man younger than 35 in good health. Some clones in this sample may be carry-over from other donors' samples.

This sequence joins TRBV28 and TRBJ2-7; 8 nucleotides line up with TRBD1. Germline V lookup: CDR1 MDHEN, CDR2 SYDVKM. Losses at the gene ends were 6 bases for V and 2 bases for J; bases not matched to a gene: 9. The CDR3 spans 15 residues. CDR3 protein: CASSGLGRGPYEQYF. The CDR3 DNA sequence: TGTGCCAGCAGCGGACTCGGCAGGGGGCCCTACGAGCAGTACTTC.

This clone occurred a few times. The V call is TRBV7-8, the J call TRBJ1-2; weak D call: TRBD1 (5 bases). V dropped 1 base and J dropped 6 bases, with 12 bases sitting between them. In germline, CDR1 is SGHVS, CDR2 FQNEAQ. The CDR3 runs to 14 residues. The CDR3 reads CASSLGWGEDGYTF. CDR3 in DNA: TGTGCCAGCAGCTTAGGTTGGGGGGAAGATGGCTACACCTTC.

The V call is TRBV28, the J call TRBJ1-2; 7 bases match TRBD1. J was trimmed by 5 bases and V by 6 bases; bases with no gene match: 9. The CDR3 has 14 amino acids. The germline CDR1 and CDR2 sequences are MDHEN and SYDVKM. CDR3 in amino acids: CASSSTGRWYGYTF. CDR3 DNA sequence: TGTGCCAGCAGCTCGACAGGGAGATGGTATGGCTACACCTTC.

The chain combines TRBV18 with TRBJ1-2; D gene unclear. This CDR3 has 15 residues. Germline V lookup: CDR1 KGHSH, CDR2 LQKENI. V lost 3 bases to trimming and J lost 2 bases, with 13 bases between them. In nucleotides, the CDR3 is TGTGCCAGCTCACCGGACCCGGACGTGAACTATGGCTACACCTTC. Protein product: CASSPDPDVNYGYTF.

V and J are TRBV7-8 and TRBJ2-7, with a weak D call TRBD1 (6 bases). The germline V gene encodes CDR1 SGHVS and CDR2 FQNEAQ. The V end lost 3 bases, the J end lost 3 bases, and 12 bases lay between the germline ends. This CDR3 is 14 amino acids long. The CDR3 bases are TGTGCCAGCAGCTTTGAGGACAGTTTCTACGAGCAGTACTTC. Encoded protein: CASSFEDSFYEQYF.

This clone was seen just once. The gene calls are TRBV5-1 and TRBJ2-7; 8 bases match TRBD1. V lost 6 bases to trimming and J lost 2 bases; unmatched junction nucleotides: 10. Germline lookup yields CDR1 SGHRS and CDR2 YFSETQ. The CDR3 totals 15 residues. The CDR3 is CASNPGQGLAYEQYF. The CDR3 region has the DNA TGCGCCAGCAACCCAGGACAGGGCCTTGCCTACGAGCAGTACTTC. Looking up the rest from reference TRBV5-1 and TRBJ2-7 gives the full variable domain: KAGVTQTPRYLIKTRGQQVTLSCSPISGHRSVSWYQQTPGQGLQFLFEYFSETQRNKGNFPGRFSGRQFSNSRSEMNVSTLELGDSALYLCASNPGQGLAYEQYFGPGTRLTVT.

This clone was observed a handful of times. J is TRBJ2-5 and V is TRBV21-1; the table's D call TRBD2 went unverified against the DNA. TRBV21-1 is described as a pseudogene. The CDR3 runs 19 residues. The chain's CDR3 is CASSQITSGQDKYQETQYF. Here the CDR3 DNA reads TGTGCCAGCAGCCAAATCACTAGCGGACAAGATAAGTACCAAGAGACCCAGTACTTC.

The chain recombines TRBV7-8 with TRBJ1-5; 9 bases match TRBD1. The germline gives CDR1 SGHVS, CDR2 FQNEAQ. The CDR3 runs 14 residues. With V trimmed by 5 bases and J by 5 bases, 4 bases remained unmatched. CDR3 region: CASSDRQGDQPQHF. The CDR3 DNA reads TGTGCCAGCAGCGATCGACAGGGGGATCAGCCCCAGCATTTT.

J is TRBJ2-1 and V is TRBV28, with D perhaps TRBD1 (5 bases). The length of the CDR3 is 14 residues. CDR1 MDHEN and CDR2 SYDVKM come from the germline V gene. The V end lost 1 base, the J end lost 6 bases, and 10 bases lay between the germline ends. This CDR3 reads CASSLYRPVNEQFF. DNA for the CDR3: TGTGCCAGCAGTTTATACAGGCCGGTCAATGAGCAGTTCTTC.

The V call is TRBV10-3, the J call TRBJ2-5; 7 bases agree with TRBD2. The J call could be wrong; TRBJ2-7 is a better fit for the DNA end. Germline V CDR1 and CDR2: ENHRY, SYGVKD. The CDR3 loop spans 14 amino acids. CDR3 DNA sequence: TGTGCCATCAGTGAGTCCGGCGGGAGACGCGAGCAGTACTTC. Residues: CAISESGGRREQYF.

This clone was counted once. This chain connects TRBV7-3 to TRBJ2-1; the D gene is possibly TRBD2 (6 bases). The CDR3 consists of 18 residues. V was shortened by 6 bases and J by 0 bases, with 21 bases between the two germline ends. The germline CDR1 and CDR2 sequences are SGHTA and FQGTGA. The CDR3 DNA is TGTGCCAGCAGAAGACAACCGGGACTCCCGAGCTCCTACAATGAGCAGTTCTTC. It codes for CASRRQPGLPSSYNEQFF.

This clone was observed a single time. The genes are TRBV5-1 and TRBJ1-5; D not certain. Germline values: CDR1 SGHRS, CDR2 YFSETQ. Between the trimmed V and J ends, which lost 4 bases and 10 bases, there was a span of 15 bases. The length of the CDR3 is 13 residues. The CDR3 DNA follows: TGCGCCAGCAGCCCCACCGGACTTGGTCCCCAGCATTTT. Translated: CASSPTGLGPQHF.

The chain has TRBV18 and TRBJ1-1; 7 bases line up with TRBD1. The V gene's germline CDR1 is KGHSH and CDR2 LQKENI. V gave up 8 bases and J gave up 1 base; unmatched junction bases: 4. The CDR3 totals 13 residues. The CDR3 sequence is CASGWTGNTEAFF. The CDR3 DNA follows: TGTGCCAGCGGATGGACAGGGAACACTGAAGCTTTCTTT.

The chain is built from TRBV2 and TRBJ1-5, with 12 bases lining up with TRBD1. Germline CDR1 is SNHLY and CDR2 is FYNNEI. The CDR3 spans 16 residues. The V and J ends lost 4 bases and 6 bases, in that order; junction bases with no gene match: 7. In DNA form, the CDR3 reads TGTGCCAGCAGTGCGGGTCGGGACAGGGGGCCTCAGCCCCAGCATTTT. It translates to CASSAGRDRGPQPQHF.

This rearrangement joins TRBV2 to TRBJ2-7; 10 nucleotides line up with TRBD2. Trimming at V came to 8 bases and at J to 2 bases, leaving 12 bases not matched to a gene. The CDR3 runs 16 residues. From germline, CDR1 is SNHLY and CDR2 FYNNEI. This CDR3 reads CASGGASGRAPYEQYF. Here the CDR3 DNA reads TGTGCCAGCGGAGGGGCTAGCGGGAGAGCCCCCTACGAGCAGTACTTC. Using reference TRBV2 and TRBJ2-7 for the parts outside the CDR3, the full variable domain is EPEVTQTPSHQVTQMGQEVILRCVPISNHLYFYWYRQILGQKVEFLVSFYNNEISEKSEIFDDQFSVERPDGSNFTLKIRSTKLEDSAMYFCASGGASGRAPYEQYFGPGTRLTVT.

V is TRBV9 and J is TRBJ1-2; weak D call: TRBD1 (5 bases). Trimming took off 2 bases at V and 5 bases at J, with 16 bases between the two ends. This CDR3 spans 15 amino acids. Looked up from germline, CDR1 is SGDLS and CDR2 is YYNGEE. CDR3: CASSVAPTDVYGYTF. DNA of the CDR3: TGTGCCAGCAGCGTGGCGCCGACAGACGTATATGGCTACACCTTC.

The chain recombines TRBV5-1 with TRBJ2-2; no clear D. Trimming left V 4 bases short and J 6 bases short, with 13 bases between. CDR3 length equals 14 residues. Germline lookup yields CDR1 SGHRS and CDR2 YFSETQ. The CDR3: CASSPTEVPGELFF. In nucleotides, the CDR3 is TGCGCCAGCAGCCCGACTGAGGTTCCCGGGGAGCTGTTTTTT.

The genes are TRBV2 and TRBJ1-5; weak D call: TRBD1 (5 bases). Trimming took 6 bases from V and 4 from J, leaving 19 bases between them. Germline values: CDR1 SNHLY, CDR2 FYNNEI. There are 16 residues in the CDR3. The CDR3 spells CASRDGRDATNQPQHF. The CDR3 nucleotides are TGTGCCAGCAGAGATGGCCGGGACGCAACAAATCAGCCCCAGCATTTT.

V and J are TRBV7-8 and TRBJ2-3; no definite D call. Looked up from germline, CDR1 is SGHVS and CDR2 is FQNEAQ. This CDR3 comprises 14 residues. V was cut by 2 bases and J by 6 bases, with 12 bases left in between. As DNA, the CDR3 is TGTGCCAGCAGCTTAATCATCGCCGGGGATACGCAGTATTTT. Its protein is CASSLIIAGDTQYF.

The rearrangement links TRBV2 to TRBJ1-4, with D perhaps matching TRBD1 (5 bases). The CDR3 contains 14 residues. From germline, CDR1 is SNHLY and CDR2 FYNNEI. Deletions cut 6 bases from V and 8 bases from J, with 16 bases between. CDR3 protein: CASRKEDRGEKLFF. CDR3 coding DNA: TGTGCCAGCAGGAAGGAAGACAGAGGGGAAAAACTGTTTTTT.

The chain is built from TRBV25-1 and TRBJ1-2; tentatively, D is TRBD1 (6 bases). CDR1 is MGHDK and CDR2 is SYGVNS in the germline V gene. The CDR3 is made up of 13 amino acids. Trimming removed 6 bases at V and 7 bases at J, with 15 bases between. CDR3 in amino acids: CASSPETGSGYTF. The CDR3, as DNA: TGTGCCAGCAGCCCAGAGACAGGTAGTGGCTACACCTTC.

The J gene is TRBJ2-3, the V gene TRBV29-1, with unresolved D. The CDR3 extends over 12 amino acids. V was clipped by 3 bases and J by 6 bases, with 10 bases between them. Per the germline V gene, CDR1 is SQVTM and CDR2 is ANQGSEA. CDR3 loop: CSVEKESDTQYF. DNA for the CDR3: TGCAGCGTTGAGAAGGAGAGCGATACGCAGTATTTT.